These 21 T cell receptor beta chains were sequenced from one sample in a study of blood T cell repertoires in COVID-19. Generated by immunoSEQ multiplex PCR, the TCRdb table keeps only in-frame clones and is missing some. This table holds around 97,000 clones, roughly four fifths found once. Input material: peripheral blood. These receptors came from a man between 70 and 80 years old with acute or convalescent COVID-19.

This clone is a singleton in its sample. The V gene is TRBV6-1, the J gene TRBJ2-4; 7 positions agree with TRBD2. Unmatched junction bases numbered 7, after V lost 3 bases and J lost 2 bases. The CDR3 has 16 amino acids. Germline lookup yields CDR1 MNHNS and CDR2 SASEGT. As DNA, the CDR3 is TGTGCCAGCAGTGACCGACTAGCCCCAACCAAAAACATTCAGTACTTC. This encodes CASSDRLAPTKNIQYF.

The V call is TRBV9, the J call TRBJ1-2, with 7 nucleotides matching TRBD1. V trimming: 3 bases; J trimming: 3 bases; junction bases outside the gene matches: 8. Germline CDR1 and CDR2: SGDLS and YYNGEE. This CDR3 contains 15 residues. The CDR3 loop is CASSGPGTAYYGYTF. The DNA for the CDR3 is TGTGCCAGCAGCGGACCCGGGACAGCTTACTATGGCTACACCTTC.

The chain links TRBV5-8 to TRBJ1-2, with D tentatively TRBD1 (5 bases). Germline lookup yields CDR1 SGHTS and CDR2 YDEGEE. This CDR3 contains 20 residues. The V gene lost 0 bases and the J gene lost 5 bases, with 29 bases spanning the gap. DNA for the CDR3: TGTGCCAGCAGCTTGGAGTTTAGCACAGGCGAAATCCCAATTTATTATGGCTACACCTTC. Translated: CASSLEFSTGEIPIYYGYTF.

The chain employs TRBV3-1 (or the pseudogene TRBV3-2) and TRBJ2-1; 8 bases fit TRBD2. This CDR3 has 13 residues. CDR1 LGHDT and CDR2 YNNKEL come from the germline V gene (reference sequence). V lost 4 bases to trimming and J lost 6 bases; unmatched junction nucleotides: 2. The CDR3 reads CASSRGTSNEQFF. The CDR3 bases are TGTGCCAGCAGCCGTGGGACTAGCAATGAGCAGTTCTTC.

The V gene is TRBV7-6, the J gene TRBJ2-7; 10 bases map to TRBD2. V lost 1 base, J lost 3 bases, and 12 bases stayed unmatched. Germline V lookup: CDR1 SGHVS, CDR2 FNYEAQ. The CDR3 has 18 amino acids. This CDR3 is CASSLDAPFGTSVYEQYF. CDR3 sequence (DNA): TGTGCCAGCAGCTTAGACGCTCCTTTCGGGACTAGCGTCTACGAGCAGTACTTC.

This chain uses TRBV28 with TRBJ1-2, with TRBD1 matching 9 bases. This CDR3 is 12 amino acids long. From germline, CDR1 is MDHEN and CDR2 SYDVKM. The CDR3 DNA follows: TGTGCGTTGGGACAGGGAATCTATGGCTACACCTTC. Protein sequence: CALGQGIYGYTF.

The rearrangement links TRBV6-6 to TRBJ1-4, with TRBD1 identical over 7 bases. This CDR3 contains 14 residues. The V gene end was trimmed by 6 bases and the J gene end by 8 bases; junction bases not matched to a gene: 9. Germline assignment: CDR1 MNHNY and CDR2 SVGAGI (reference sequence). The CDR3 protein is CASSRDSRQEKLFF. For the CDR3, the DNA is TGTGCCAGCAGCCGGGACAGCCGACAAGAAAAACTGTTTTTT.

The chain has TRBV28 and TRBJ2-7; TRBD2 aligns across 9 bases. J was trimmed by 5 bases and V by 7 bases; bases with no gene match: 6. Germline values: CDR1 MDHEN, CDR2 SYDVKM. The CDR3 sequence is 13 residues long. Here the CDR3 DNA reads TGTGCCAGCACCATAGCGGGAGAGAACGAGCAGTACTTC. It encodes CASTIAGENEQYF.

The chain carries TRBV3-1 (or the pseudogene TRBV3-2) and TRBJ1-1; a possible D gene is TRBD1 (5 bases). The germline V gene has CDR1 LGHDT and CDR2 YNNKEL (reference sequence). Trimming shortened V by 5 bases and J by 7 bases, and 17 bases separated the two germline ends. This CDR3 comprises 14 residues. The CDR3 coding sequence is TGTGCCAGCAGCTCATTAGGGGCGGAAATTGAAGCTTTCTTT. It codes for CASSSLGAEIEAFF.

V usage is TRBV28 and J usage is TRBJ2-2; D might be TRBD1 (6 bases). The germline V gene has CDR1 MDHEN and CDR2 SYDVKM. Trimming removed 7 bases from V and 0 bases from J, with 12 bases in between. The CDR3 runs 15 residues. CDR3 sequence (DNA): TGTGCCAGCATTGAGGGACAAACGAACACCGGGGAGCTGTTTTTT. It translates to CASIEGQTNTGELFF.

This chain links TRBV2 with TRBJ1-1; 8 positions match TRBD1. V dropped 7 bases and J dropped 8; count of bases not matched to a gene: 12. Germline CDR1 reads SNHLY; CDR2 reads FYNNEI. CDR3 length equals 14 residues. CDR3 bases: TGTGCCAGCATGGAGGACAGGGTAAGAAAGGAAGCTTTCTTT. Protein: CASMEDRVRKEAFF.

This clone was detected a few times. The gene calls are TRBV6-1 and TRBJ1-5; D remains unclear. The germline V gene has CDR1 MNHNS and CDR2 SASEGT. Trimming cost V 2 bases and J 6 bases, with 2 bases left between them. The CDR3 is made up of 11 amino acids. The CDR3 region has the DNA TGTGCCAGCAGTGAACTTCAGCCCCAGCATTTT. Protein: CASSELQPQHF.

Here the CDR3 DNA reads TGTGCCAGCAGTTATCAGGGGCTGACGGGAGAAAAACTGTTTTTT. It translates to CASSYQGLTGEKLFF. The rearrangement links TRBV27 to TRBJ1-4; a weak D match, TRBD1 (6 bases). This CDR3 has 15 amino acids. Germline CDR1 and CDR2: MNHEY and SMNVEV (reference sequence). The V end was cut by 4 bases, the J end by 8 bases, with 17 bases between.

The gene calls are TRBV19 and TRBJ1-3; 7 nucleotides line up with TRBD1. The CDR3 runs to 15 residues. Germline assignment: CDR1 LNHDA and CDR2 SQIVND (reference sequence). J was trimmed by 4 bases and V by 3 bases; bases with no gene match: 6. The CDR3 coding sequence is TGTGCCAGTAGTATCCTCTCGGGACAGGGAAACACCATATATTTT. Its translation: CASSILSGQGNTIYF.

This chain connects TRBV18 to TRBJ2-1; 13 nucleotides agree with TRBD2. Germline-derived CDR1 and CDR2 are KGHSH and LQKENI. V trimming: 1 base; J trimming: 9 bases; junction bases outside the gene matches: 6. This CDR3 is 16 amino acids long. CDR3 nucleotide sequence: TGTGCCAGCTCACCACTACTAGCGGGGGGGCGGAGTGAGCAGTTCTTC. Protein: CASSPLLAGGRSEQFF.

Here the CDR3 reads CASSLDGQPKAFF. DNA for the CDR3: TGCGCCAGCAGCTTGGACGGACAGCCCAAAGCTTTCTTT. This rearrangement joins TRBV5-1 to TRBJ1-1, with D perhaps TRBD1 (6 bases). Germline CDR1 is SGHRS and CDR2 is YFSETQ. This CDR3 region has 13 residues. V gave up 0 bases and J gave up 9 bases, with 12 bases separating them.

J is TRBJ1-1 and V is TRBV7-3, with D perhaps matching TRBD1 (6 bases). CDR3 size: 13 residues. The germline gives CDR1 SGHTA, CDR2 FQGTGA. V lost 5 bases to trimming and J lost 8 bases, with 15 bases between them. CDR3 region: CASSTGQNNEAFF. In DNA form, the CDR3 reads TGTGCCAGCAGCACCGGACAGAATAACGAAGCTTTCTTT. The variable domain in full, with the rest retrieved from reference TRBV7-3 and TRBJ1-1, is GAGVSQTPSNKVTEKGKYVELRCDPISGHTALYWYRQSLGQGPEFLIYFQGTGAADDSGLPNDRFFAVRPEGSVSTLKIQRTERGDSAVYLCASSTGQNNEAFFGQGTRLTVV.

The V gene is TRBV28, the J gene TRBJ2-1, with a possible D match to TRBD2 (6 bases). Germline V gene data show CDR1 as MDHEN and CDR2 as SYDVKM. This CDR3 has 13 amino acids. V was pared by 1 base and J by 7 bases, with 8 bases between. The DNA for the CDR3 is TGTGCCAGCAGTTTATATGGGGGGAATGAGCAGTTCTTC. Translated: CASSLYGGNEQFF. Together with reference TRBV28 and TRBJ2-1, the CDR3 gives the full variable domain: DVKVTQSSRYLVKRTGEKVFLECVQDMDHENMFWYRQDPGLGLRLIYFSYDVKMKEKGDIPEGYSVSREKKERFSLILESASTNQTSMYLCASSLYGGNEQFFGPGTRLTVL.

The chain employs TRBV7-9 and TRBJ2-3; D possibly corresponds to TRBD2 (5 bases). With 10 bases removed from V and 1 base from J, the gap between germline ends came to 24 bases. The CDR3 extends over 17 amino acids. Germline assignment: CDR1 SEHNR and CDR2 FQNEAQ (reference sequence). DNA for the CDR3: TGTGCCACCGAAGGTCGGGGAGCTCCAAGCCGCACAGATACGCAGTATTTT. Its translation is CATEGRGAPSRTDTQYF.

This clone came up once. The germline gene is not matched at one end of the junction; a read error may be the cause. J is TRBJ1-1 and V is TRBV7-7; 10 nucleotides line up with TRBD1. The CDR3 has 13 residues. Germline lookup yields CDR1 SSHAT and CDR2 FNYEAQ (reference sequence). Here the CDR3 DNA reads TGTGCTAGCAGTCCGGACAGGGGGAACCACTTTTTCTTT. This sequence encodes CASSPDRGNHFFF.

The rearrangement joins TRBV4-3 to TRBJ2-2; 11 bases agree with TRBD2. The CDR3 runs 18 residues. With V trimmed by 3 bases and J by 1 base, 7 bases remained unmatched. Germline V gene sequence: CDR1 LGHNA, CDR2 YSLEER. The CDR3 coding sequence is TGCGCCAGCAGCCACGACCCCGGACTAGCGGGGAACACCGGGGAGCTGTTTTTT. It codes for CASSHDPGLAGNTGELFF.